This TCR beta chain is from a study of cytomegalovirus exposure and HLA in healthy donors. The study's findings and limits: The authors listed around 150 TCR beta chains as cytomegalovirus-associated. Most TCR sequences were uncommon, yet certain public TCRs appeared in many donors. CMV antigen specificity was confirmed in vitro for three CMV-associated chains.

This CDR3 spans 14 amino acids. The V gene end was trimmed by 4 bases and the J gene end by 5 bases; junction bases not matched to a gene: 4. The germline V gene encodes CDR1 WSHSY and CDR2 SAAADI. The table came from immunoSEQ multiplex PCR; TCRdb's copy has only in-frame clones and leaves some out. The sample contains about 54,000 clones, roughly nine tenths of which appear only once. Note on this clone: The antigen remains undetermined.

Specimen: PBMCs. The chain is built from TRBV10-2 and TRBJ1-1, with 10 bases matching TRBD1. This sequence was found in a woman aged 18-29 years in good health and CMV-seropositive. This CDR3 reads CASSAGTGATEAFF. The DNA of the CDR3 is TGCGCCAGCAGTGCCGGGACAGGGGCGACTGAAGCTTTCTTT.